One and the same sample provided the 9 T cell receptor beta chains below, sequenced in a study of T cell responses to AZD1222 COVID-19 vaccine. Profiled with immunoSEQ multiplex PCR; TCRdb holds only in-frame clones, not every one. The sample comprises roughly 110,000 clones, 87% of which are singletons, and roughly 5% rests with the top ten. Sample: peripheral blood, taken 28 days after the second AZD1222 dose. The receptors here all came from an adult who received the AZD1222 COVID-19 vaccine.

The CDR3 loop reads CASSSLLASQVSYNEQFF. The CDR3 nucleotides read TGTGCCAGCAGCTCCCTCCTGGCATCACAGGTCTCCTACAATGAGCAGTTCTTC. This rearrangement joins TRBV11-2 to TRBJ2-1; D is perhaps TRBD1 (5 bases). The CDR3 consists of 18 residues. The germline V gene has CDR1 SGHAT and CDR2 FQNNGV. With 4 bases removed from V and 0 bases from J, the gap between germline ends came to 19 bases.

This chain uses TRBV28 with TRBJ1-1; D not resolved. Trimming took 7 bases from V and 9 from J, leaving 15 bases between them. In germline, CDR1 is MDHEN, CDR2 SYDVKM. The length of the CDR3 is 12 residues. The CDR3 DNA reads TGTGCCAGCATTAGAGAGACATCTAAAGCTTTCTTT. It is translated as CASIRETSKAFF.

V gene TRBV3-1 (or the pseudogene TRBV3-2) combines with J gene TRBJ2-7; 9 bases agree with TRBD1. The CDR3 sequence is 17 residues long. V lost 3 bases to trimming and J lost 0 bases; unmatched junction nucleotides: 9. CDR1 is LGHDT and CDR2 is YNNKEL in the germline V gene (reference sequence). The DNA of the CDR3 is TGTGCCAGCAGCCAGGGACAGGGCCCTAGGAGCTCCTACGAGCAGTACTTC. It encodes CASSQGQGPRSSYEQYF.

This rearrangement joins TRBV19 to TRBJ1-5; D not certain. Trimming took 5 bases from V and 6 from J, leaving 17 bases between them. This CDR3 contains 15 residues. The germline CDR1 and CDR2 sequences are LNHDA and SQIVND (reference sequence). This chain's CDR3 is CASSVSGVSSQPQHF. The CDR3 DNA sequence: TGTGCCAGTAGTGTGTCCGGGGTATCAAGTCAGCCCCAGCATTTT. Full variable domain (remainder filled in from reference TRBV19 and TRBJ1-5): DGGITQSPKYLFRKEGQNVTLSCEQNLNHDAMYWYRQDPGQGLRLIYYSQIVNDFQKGDIAEGYSVSREKKESFPLTVTSAQKNPTAFYLCASSVSGVSSQPQHFGDGTRLSIL.

This clone was counted a single time. This chain joins TRBV5-4 and TRBJ2-3; tentatively, D is TRBD1 (6 bases). The CDR3 totals 15 residues. The V end was cut by 3 bases, the J end by 0 bases, with 11 bases between. From germline, CDR1 is SGHNT and CDR2 YYREEE (reference sequence). The CDR3 DNA follows: TGTGCCAGCAGCTCTCGGACAGAGAGCACAGATACGCAGTATTTT. Its protein product is CASSSRTESTDTQYF. The full variable domain, its missing parts supplied by reference TRBV5-4 and TRBJ2-3, is ETGVTQSPTHLIKTRGQQVTLRCSSQSGHNTVSWYQQALGQGPQFIFQYYREEENGRGNFPPRFSGLQFPNYSSELNVNALELDDSALYLCASSSRTESTDTQYFGPGTRLTVL.

The rearrangement joins TRBV15 to TRBJ1-4; D gene ambiguous. With 0 bases removed from V and 5 bases from J, the gap between germline ends came to 4 bases. The CDR3 extends over 13 amino acids. In germline, CDR1 is LNHNV, CDR2 YYDKDF (reference sequence). CDR3 residues: CATSRDQNEKLFF. CDR3 bases: TGTGCCACCAGCAGAGATCAAAATGAAAAACTGTTTTTT.

The chain combines TRBV19 with TRBJ2-3; 11 bases fit TRBD1. The trim removed 6 bases at V and 2 bases at J, leaving 1 base unmatched. Looked up from germline, CDR1 is LNHDA and CDR2 is SQIVND (reference sequence). The CDR3 runs to 14 residues. The CDR3 nucleotides are TGTGCCAGTAGCGGACAGGGGGCCACAGATACGCAGTATTTT. As protein: CASSGQGATDTQYF.

A few counts support this clone. The chain has TRBV19 and TRBJ1-2; D remains unclear. Trimming cost V 5 bases and J 2 bases, with 9 bases left between them. CDR3 length: 13 amino acids. Germline lookup yields CDR1 LNHDA and CDR2 SQIVND (reference sequence). In DNA form, the CDR3 reads TGTGCCAGTAGTCCCGGACGGAACTATGGCTACACCTTC. Amino acid sequence: CASSPGRNYGYTF.

In DNA, the CDR3 is TGTGCCAGCAGCGAGCCTGGACTAGCGGGGGAGACCCAGTACTTC. It translates to CASSEPGLAGETQYF. The chain couples TRBV5-4 to TRBJ2-5, with 12 bases matching TRBD2. This CDR3 spans 15 amino acids. The germline gives CDR1 SGHNT, CDR2 YYREEE (reference sequence). J lost 5 bases, V lost 4 bases, and 6 bases had no gene match.